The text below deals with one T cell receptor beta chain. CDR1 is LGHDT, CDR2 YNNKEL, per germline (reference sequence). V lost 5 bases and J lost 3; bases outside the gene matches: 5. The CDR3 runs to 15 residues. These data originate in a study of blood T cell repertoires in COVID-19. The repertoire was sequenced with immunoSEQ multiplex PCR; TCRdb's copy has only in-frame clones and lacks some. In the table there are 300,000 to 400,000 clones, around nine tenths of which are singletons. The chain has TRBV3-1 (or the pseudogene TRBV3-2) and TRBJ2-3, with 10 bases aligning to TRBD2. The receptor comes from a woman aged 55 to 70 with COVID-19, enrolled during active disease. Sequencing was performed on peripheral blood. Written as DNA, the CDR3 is TGTGCCAGCAGCGCCACTAGCGGGGCGACAGATACGCAGTATTTT. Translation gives CASSATSGATDTQYF.